A selection of T cell receptor beta chains follows, all from one sample in a study of identical twins. TCRdb used MiXCR to reprocess the 5' RACE reads, holding one entry per CDR3 protein. This sample yields around 280,000 distinct CDR3 sequences, of which about 8.3% are seen a single time; roughly 2% belongs to the top ten. These data were also reused for a study on yellow fever vaccine responses in identical twins.

Specimen: memory (CD45RO+) T cells sorted from blood. These receptors all stem from a young woman in good health. The CDR3 runs from the conserved cysteine through the conserved F or W. The order of the fields is J gene, D gene, clone size, V gene, CDR3 DNA, CDR3 protein. A D gene is named only where the DNA matches it firmly. The size of a clone is reported for some rows only, either as once, few or many, or as a class for expanded clones.

>TRBJ2-3|TRBD2|few|TRBV15
TGTGCCACCAGCGGAGGACTAGCGGGAACTCAAGGGCCCACAGATACGCAGTATTTT
CATSGGLAGTQGPTDTQYF
>TRBJ1-3|NA|few|TRBV9
TGTGCCAGCAGCGTAGGTTCGGGGACTGGAAACACCATATATTTT
CASSVGSGTGNTIYF
>TRBJ2-1|NA|NA|TRBV10-3
TGTGCCATCAGTGAGGCAGACTCTCCTAGGAATGAGCAGTTCTTC
CAISEADSPRNEQFF
>TRBJ2-3|TRBD2|few|TRBV29-1
TGCAGCGCCACGGGACTAGCGGGGGCCACAGATACGCAGTATTTT
CSATGLAGATDTQYF
>TRBJ1-1|NA|NA|TRBV2
TGTGCCAGCAGTCCGGTGAAACCCTCCTACATGAACACTGAAGCTTTCTTT
CASSPVKPSYMNTEAFF
>TRBJ1-5|NA|few|TRBV10-2
TGCGCCAGCACTGCCACAGGGAATCAGCCCCAGCATTTT
CASTATGNQPQHF
>TRBJ2-7|NA|NA|TRBV19
TGTGCCAGTAGTATAAGCGATCGGGGAGGCAGCGAGCAGTACTTC
CASSISDRGGSEQYF
>TRBJ1-5|NA|many|TRBV28
TGTGCCAGCAGTTTATCGCAGGCCTCCAATCAGCCCCAGCATTTT
CASSLSQASNQPQHF
>TRBJ2-1|NA|NA|TRBV12-3/TRBV12-4
TGTGCCAGCACTCAGGGGGGTGAGCAGTTCTTC
CASTQGGEQFF
>TRBJ2-7|TRBD1|many|TRBV7-9
TGTGCCAGCAGCGGGGGACAGGGGAACTCCTACGAGCAGTACTTC
CASSGGQGNSYEQYF
>TRBJ1-1|NA|NA|TRBV14
TGTGCCAGCAGCCAAGGTCAGGGTTTGGTGGCTGAAGCTTTCTTT
CASSQGQGLVAEAFF
>TRBJ2-1|NA|few|TRBV24-1
TGTGCCACCAGTGATTTGTACAGCTACAATGAGCAGTTCTTC
CATSDLYSYNEQFF
>TRBJ2-7|NA|NA|TRBV27
TGTGCCAGCAGTTGGTGGAGGGGTTACGAGCAGTACTTC
CASSWWRGYEQYF
>TRBJ2-2|NA|many|TRBV20-1
TGCAGTGCTAGGGAGATCGTCAACAGGGAGAGAGCGGAGCCCGGGGAGCTGTTTTTT
CSAREIVNRERAEPGELFF
>TRBJ2-3|NA|few|TRBV6-2/TRBV6-3
TGTGCCAGCAGAGACAAACCAGATACGCAGTATTTT
CASRDKPDTQYF
>TRBJ2-3|NA|many|TRBV10-3
TGTGCCATCATGGGGAGCGGCACAGATACGCAGTATTTT
CAIMGSGTDTQYF
>TRBJ1-1|NA|NA|TRBV5-1
TGCGCCAGCAGCTTGGGAGTGATGAGTTTTACCCCAGAAGCTTTCTTT
CASSLGVMSFTPEAFF
>TRBJ2-7|TRBD2|NA|TRBV2
TGTGCCAGCAGTGATCAAACCCTAGCGGGCTACGAGCAGTACTTC
CASSDQTLAGYEQYF
>TRBJ1-5|NA|NA|TRBV10-2
TGCGCCAGCAGTTCCCAGGATGGGCAGCCCCAGCATTTT
CASSSQDGQPQHF
>TRBJ1-2|TRBD1|NA|TRBV20-1
TGCAGTGCTAGGGGACAGGGGGAACGCTATGGCTACACCTTC
CSARGQGERYGYTF
>TRBJ2-7|TRBD1|NA|TRBV20-1
TGCAGTGCTAGAGGTAGCGGACAGGGATCCTACGAGCAGTACTTC
CSARGSGQGSYEQYF
>TRBJ2-1|TRBD1|few|TRBV11-2
TGTGCCAGCAGCTTCACGTGGACAGGGAATTACAATGAGCAGTTCTTC
CASSFTWTGNYNEQFF
>TRBJ2-5|TRBD2|NA|TRBV2
TGTACCTTCAGCCCCGGACTAGCGGGGGGGCGAAGTGAGACCCAGTACTTC
CTFSPGLAGGRSETQYF
>TRBJ2-1|NA|NA|TRBV6-1
TGTGCCAGCGCCCCTCGGGGGCGGGAGATCAATGAGCAGTTCTTC
CASAPRGREINEQFF
>TRBJ1-1|NA|NA|TRBV28
TGTGCCAGCAGTTTCGTGTCAGTGAACACTGAAGCTTTCTTT
CASSFVSVNTEAFF
>TRBJ1-5|NA|NA|TRBV20-1
TGCAGTGCTAGAAATATGGGCAATCAGCCCCAGCATTTT
CSARNMGNQPQHF
>TRBJ1-2|NA|NA|TRBV29-1
TGCAGCGTTGACTACATATCTAACTATGGCTACACCTTC
CSVDYISNYGYTF
>TRBJ2-7|NA|NA|TRBV5-8
TGTGCCAGCAGCTGGTACCAGGGAGGTGAGCAGTACTTC
CASSWYQGGEQYF
>TRBJ2-5|NA|few|TRBV5-4
TGTGCCAGCCGGACCGAAAACGATGAGACCCAGTACTTC
CASRTENDETQYF
>TRBJ2-7|NA|NA|TRBV24-1
TGTGCCACCAGTGATTTCTCCGAGCAGTACTTC
CATSDFSEQYF
>TRBJ2-3|NA|few|TRBV18
TGTGCCAGCTCTCAGGACAGCCTTAGCACAGATACGCAGTATTTT
CASSQDSLSTDTQYF
>TRBJ2-5|NA|NA|TRBV4-1
TGCGCCAGCAGACTTCTGGGAGGAATACAAGAGACCCAGTACTTC
CASRLLGGIQETQYF
>TRBJ1-2|TRBD1|many|TRBV6-1
TGTGCCAGCAGTGTGGGGGACAGGGGTGAGGACACCTTC
CASSVGDRGEDTF
>TRBJ1-1|NA|NA|TRBV6-1
TGTGCCAGCACTAAAGGGGGTAGGGGAAGGAACACTGAAGCTTTCTTT
CASTKGGRGRNTEAFF
>TRBJ1-5|NA|many|TRBV10-3
TGTGCCATCAGTGAGAAGAAAACTAGCAATCAGCCCCAGCATTTT
CAISEKKTSNQPQHF
>TRBJ1-2|NA|many|TRBV5-1
TGCGCCAGCAGCTTGGATCAGGGGCGAGGCTACACCTTC
CASSLDQGRGYTF
>TRBJ2-7|NA|NA|TRBV5-1
TGCGCCAGCAGCGAGGGAAGCTCCTACGAGCAGTACTTC
CASSEGSSYEQYF
>TRBJ2-7|TRBD2|NA|TRBV5-5
TGTGCCAGCAGCTTGGAAGTGACTAGCGTGAGCTCCTACGAGCAGTACTTC
CASSLEVTSVSSYEQYF
>TRBJ2-7|TRBD2|NA|TRBV3-1
TGTGCCAGCAGCCAAGATCAGCGGGACCGCGAGCAGTACTTC
CASSQDQRDREQYF
>TRBJ2-3|TRBD1|few|TRBV6-2/TRBV6-3
TGTGCCAGCAGTCCCCGTCCCGGGACAGGGGGCGCAGATACGCAGTATTTT
CASSPRPGTGGADTQYF
>TRBJ2-3|TRBD2|many|TRBV11-2
TGTGCCAGCAGCTTAACAGATAGCGGGGCTACGCAGTATTTT
CASSLTDSGATQYF
>TRBJ2-7|TRBD1|NA|TRBV12-3/TRBV12-4
TGTGCCAGCAGTCTGGGACAGGGCCGATACGAGCAGTACTTC
CASSLGQGRYEQYF
>TRBJ1-6|NA|many|TRBV5-1
TGCGCCAGCAGCTTAAACAGGGAGAATTCACCCCTCCACTTT
CASSLNRENSPLHF
>TRBJ2-3|NA|many|TRBV6-4
TGTGCCAGCAGTGACTCTACCACAGATACGCAGTATTTT
CASSDSTTDTQYF
>TRBJ2-2|NA|few|TRBV20-1
TGCAGTGCTAGTGGACAACAGACGAACACCGGGGAGCTGTTTTTT
CSASGQQTNTGELFF
>TRBJ2-1|NA|many|TRBV3-1
TGTGCCAGCAGCCAAACCCCCGATCCCTCCTACAATGAGCAGTTCTTC
CASSQTPDPSYNEQFF
>TRBJ2-7|NA|many|TRBV3-1
TGTGCCAGCAGCCAAGGAGTAGGGGATTACGAGCAGTACTTC
CASSQGVGDYEQYF
>TRBJ2-1|NA|few|TRBV2
TGTGCCAGCAGTGAAAGAGGGAGGGGGTACAATGAGCAGTTCTTC
CASSERGRGYNEQFF
>TRBJ2-1|NA|many|TRBV29-1
TGCAGCGTCAGGGATTACAATGAGCAGTTCTTC
CSVRDYNEQFF
>TRBJ2-5|TRBD2|many|TRBV2
TGTGCCAGCAGTGAAAAGGCGGGAGGGCCTCGAGAGACCCAGTACTTC
CASSEKAGGPRETQYF
>TRBJ2-5|NA|few|TRBV2
TGTGCCGGTCAACAGGTCCGGGAGACCCAGTACTTC
CAGQQVRETQYF